This T cell receptor (beta chain) appears in the sequencing data of a study of blood T cell repertoires in COVID-19. Study information: Sites across the United States, Italy and Spain contributed samples from acute and convalescent COVID-19. PBMCs, B-cell-depleted T cells, or T cells provided the cDNA or gDNA that made up the material.

The authors' processing: For nucleated cells, counts were estimated from reference gene primer amplification. The assay was immunoSEQ multiplex PCR, and TCRdb's table has in-frame clones only and misses some. That table is the source of V, J and clone size, and D and trimming were worked out from the DNA. The sample has around 300,000 clones, around 90% seen once. The length of the CDR3 is 12 residues. The germline gives CDR1 ENHRY, CDR2 SYGVKD. Trimming pared 5 bases from V and 4 bases from J, leaving 8 bases between. Sequenced sample: peripheral blood. The rearrangement links TRBV10-3 to TRBJ1-2; D perhaps matches TRBD1 (6 bases). The TCR originated in a man between 18 and 29 years old with active or convalescent COVID-19. The CDR3, as DNA: TGTGCCATCAGTCCACAGGGCTATGGCTACACCTTC. Translated, it gives CAISPQGYGYTF.